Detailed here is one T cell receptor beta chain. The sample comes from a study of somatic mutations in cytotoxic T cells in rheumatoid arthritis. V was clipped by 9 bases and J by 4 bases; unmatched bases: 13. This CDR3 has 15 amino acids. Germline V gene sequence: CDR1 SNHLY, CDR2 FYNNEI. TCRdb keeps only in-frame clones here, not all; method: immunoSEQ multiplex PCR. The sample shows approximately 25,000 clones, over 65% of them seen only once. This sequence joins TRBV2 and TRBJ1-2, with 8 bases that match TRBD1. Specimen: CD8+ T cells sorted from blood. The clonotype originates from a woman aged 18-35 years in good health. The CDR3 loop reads CARTGETRGSYGYTF. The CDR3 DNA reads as TGTGCCAGGACAGGGGAGACTCGGGGGAGCTATGGCTACACCTTC.